These 30 T cell receptor beta chains came from one sample sequenced in a study of blood T cell repertoires in COVID-19. Clones were read by immunoSEQ multiplex PCR, and TCRdb kept only the in-frame ones, dropping some. Of about 100,000 clones in the sample, approximately 91% were seen once. Material for sequencing was peripheral blood. The source is a man aged 45 to 65 with acute or convalescent COVID-19.

The rearrangement uses TRBV29-1 and TRBJ2-1, with 12 bases aligning to TRBD2. The CDR3 extends over 17 amino acids. The germline CDR1 and CDR2 sequences are SQVTM and ANQGSEA. Trimming at V came to 7 bases and at J to 5 bases, leaving 15 bases not matched to a gene. CDR3 residues: CSAGRTLAGGLHNEQFF. CDR3 coding DNA: TGCAGCGCCGGACGGACCCTAGCGGGGGGGCTCCACAATGAGCAGTTCTTC.

This clone came up a few times. A junction boundary mismatches the germline segment, possibly from a read error. The chain employs TRBV6-1 and TRBJ1-5; D remains unclear. Germline V gives CDR1 MNHNS, CDR2 SASEGT. The CDR3 is made up of 14 amino acids. CDR3 DNA: TGTGCCAGCAGTGAAGGGGCAAGCAGTCAGCCCCAGCATTTT. Its protein product is CASSEGASSQPQHF.

V and J are TRBV6-2 or TRBV6-3 and TRBJ1-4; possible D gene TRBD1, 6 bases. The V and J ends lost 6 bases and 7 bases respectively, with 18 bases between them. Germline values: CDR1 MNHEY, CDR2 SVGEGT. The CDR3 runs to 15 residues. CDR3 in amino acids: CASRPDRLRGEKLFF. For the CDR3, the DNA is TGTGCCAGCAGACCTGACAGGCTGAGAGGTGAAAAACTGTTTTTT.

The rearrangement joins TRBV27 to TRBJ1-4; D is perhaps TRBD1 (5 bases). V was clipped by 3 bases and J by 8 bases, with 13 bases between them. Germline V CDR1 and CDR2: MNHEY, SMNVEV (reference sequence). The CDR3 is 14 amino acids. As DNA, the CDR3 is TGTGCCAGCAGTTTCCGGGGGGATGGCGAAAAACTGTTTTTT. It is translated as CASSFRGDGEKLFF.

This chain links TRBV5-1 with TRBJ2-7; TRBD1 agrees at 10 bases. This CDR3 has 15 residues. Per the germline V gene, CDR1 is SGHRS and CDR2 is YFSETQ. J was trimmed by 3 bases and V by 4 bases; bases with no gene match: 7. CDR3 nucleotide sequence: TGCGCCAGCAGCAAAGGGACAGGGGCGATCTACGAGCAGTACTTC. It is translated as CASSKGTGAIYEQYF. Looking up the rest from reference TRBV5-1 and TRBJ2-7 gives the full variable domain: KAGVTQTPRYLIKTRGQQVTLSCSPISGHRSVSWYQQTPGQGLQFLFEYFSETQRNKGNFPGRFSGRQFSNSRSEMNVSTLELGDSALYLCASSKGTGAIYEQYFGPGTRLTVT.

The chain recombines TRBV29-1 with TRBJ2-3; a possible D gene is TRBD1 (5 bases). This CDR3 comprises 14 residues. Per germline, CDR1 SQVTM and CDR2 ANQGSEA. Trimming cost V 2 bases and J 1 base, with 10 bases left between them. The CDR3 DNA follows: TGCAGCGTTGAAAGACAGTATGGCACAGATACGCAGTATTTT. Protein product: CSVERQYGTDTQYF.

V gene TRBV19 combines with J gene TRBJ1-4, with 7 positions matching TRBD1. Per the germline V gene, CDR1 is LNHDA and CDR2 is SQIVND (reference sequence). The CDR3 has 16 residues. The V gene end was trimmed by 5 bases and the J gene end by 0 bases; junction bases not matched to a gene: 6. DNA of the CDR3: TGTGCCAGTAGTTGGGACAGACATGCAACTAATGAAAAACTGTTTTTT. It codes for CASSWDRHATNEKLFF.

This chain links TRBV28 with TRBJ1-1, with D hard to call. This CDR3 region has 13 residues. Germline values: CDR1 MDHEN, CDR2 SYDVKM. The CDR3, as DNA: TGTGGGACTAAGGGAGGTGGGAACACTGAAGCTTTCTTT. Translation: CGTKGGGNTEAFF.

V gene TRBV7-2 combines with J gene TRBJ2-5, with 13 bases matching TRBD2. The CDR3 loop spans 15 amino acids. The V and J ends lost 4 bases and 5 bases, in that order; junction bases with no gene match: 4. Germline V gene data show CDR1 as SGHTA and CDR2 as FQGNSA. As DNA, the CDR3 is TGTGCCAGCAGCTCCCGGACTAGCGGGGGTGAGACCCAGTACTTC. It yields the protein CASSSRTSGGETQYF.

This chain uses TRBV25-1 with TRBJ1-6; D perhaps matches TRBD1 (5 bases). In germline, CDR1 is MGHDK, CDR2 SYGVNS. V was shortened by 1 base and J by 10 bases, with 11 bases between the two germline ends. The CDR3 loop spans 14 amino acids. The CDR3 DNA follows: TGTGCCAGCAGTGAATTCGGGGGTAGCTCACCCCTCCACTTT. Translation: CASSEFGGSSPLHF.

The V call is TRBV28, the J call TRBJ2-6, with 11 positions matching TRBD1. Germline CDR1 reads MDHEN; CDR2 reads SYDVKM. The J segment lost 0 bases and the V segment lost 6 bases, leaving 7 bases of the junction unmatched. The CDR3 totals 18 residues. DNA for the CDR3: TGTGCCAGCAGACGAACCGGGACAGGGGGCTCTGGGGCCAACGTCCTGACTTTC. Protein sequence: CASRRTGTGGSGANVLTF.

J is TRBJ2-3 and V is TRBV28; TRBD1 is a possible D gene (5 bases). CDR1 is MDHEN and CDR2 is SYDVKM in the germline V gene. This CDR3 comprises 15 residues. V was pared by 3 bases and J by 4 bases, with 14 bases between. CDR3 bases: TGTGCCAGCAGTTTGTCGGACACCCGGGCAGATACGCAGTATTTT. Protein sequence: CASSLSDTRADTQYF.

This chain links TRBV6-5 with TRBJ2-7; D ambiguous. The germline V and J ends were trimmed by 0 bases and 1 base, with 7 bases remaining between them. Germline V gives CDR1 MNHEY, CDR2 SVGAGI. This CDR3 has 14 residues. The CDR3 loop is CASSYSSGSYEQYF. The CDR3 nucleotides are TGTGCCAGCAGTTACTCGTCCGGTTCCTACGAGCAGTACTTC.

The chain is built from TRBV2 and TRBJ1-5; no reliable D call. V gave up 3 bases and J gave up 5 bases, with 11 bases separating them. The CDR3 loop spans 14 amino acids. Germline V CDR1 and CDR2: SNHLY, FYNNEI. CDR3 amino acids: CASSEWGGDQPQHF. CDR3 coding DNA: TGTGCCAGCAGTGAGTGGGGAGGTGATCAGCCCCAGCATTTT.

This clone was detected only a few times. The chain links TRBV7-8 to TRBJ1-5; possible D gene TRBD1, 6 bases. With 4 bases removed from V and 2 bases from J, the gap between germline ends came to 15 bases. Germline loops: CDR1 SGHVS, CDR2 FQNEAQ. The CDR3 runs 16 residues. CDR3 sequence (DNA): TGTGCCAGCAGCTCCCGAGCAGGGGCAGGCAATCAGCCCCAGCATTTT. As protein: CASSSRAGAGNQPQHF.

The chain carries TRBV5-6 and TRBJ2-2; TRBD1 matches 7 bases. The germline gives CDR1 SGHDT, CDR2 YYEEEE. Losses at the gene ends were 2 bases for V and 2 bases for J; bases not matched to a gene: 3. The CDR3 contains 15 residues. This CDR3 reads CASSLGGLNTGELFF. The DNA for the CDR3 is TGTGCCAGCAGCTTAGGGGGCCTTAACACCGGGGAGCTGTTTTTT.

The gene calls are TRBV16 and TRBJ2-3; D is ambiguous. Trimming pared 5 bases from V and 4 bases from J, leaving 7 bases between. CDR3 size: 12 residues. Germline V lookup: CDR1 KGHSY, CDR2 FQNENV. CDR3 coding DNA: TGTGCCAGCAGCTTAGAGGCAGATACGCAGTATTTT. It codes for CASSLEADTQYF.

The rearrangement uses TRBV19 and TRBJ2-3; TRBD2 matches 15 bases. The CDR3 spans 16 residues. Germline trimming cut 7 bases from V and 4 bases from J; bases unmatched to any gene: 6. CDR1 is LNHDA and CDR2 is SQIVND in the germline V gene (reference sequence). The DNA of the CDR3 is TGTGCCAGTACTAGAAGGACTAGCGGGGGGGCAGATACGCAGTATTTT. The encoded protein is CASTRRTSGGADTQYF.

This chain links TRBV7-9 with TRBJ2-3; 10 bases are shared with TRBD2. CDR1 is SEHNR, CDR2 FQNEAQ, per germline (reference sequence). CDR3 length: 15 amino acids. Trimming cost V 5 bases and J 5 bases; bases outside gene matches: 7. Here the CDR3 reads CASSTAGGRVDTQYF. CDR3 bases: TGTGCCAGCAGCACAGCGGGGGGGCGTGTAGATACGCAGTATTTT.

V is TRBV11-1 and J is TRBJ1-2, with D perhaps TRBD1 (5 bases). Per the germline V gene, CDR1 is SGHAT and CDR2 is FQDESV (reference sequence). The CDR3 length is 14 residues. Trimming removed 8 bases from V and 4 bases from J, with 17 bases in between. The CDR3 region is CASARRGTTYGYTF. CDR3 nucleotides: TGTGCCAGCGCCCGTCGGGGGACGACCTATGGCTACACCTTC.

The J gene is TRBJ1-1, the V gene TRBV12-3 or TRBV12-4; no firm D call. Trimming stripped 6 bases from V and 5 bases from J, with 13 bases between. The CDR3 loop spans 13 amino acids. The chain's CDR3 is CASSLLRETEAFF. For the CDR3, the DNA is TGTGCCAGCAGCCTCCTGAGAGAGACTGAAGCTTTCTTT.

The chain carries TRBV7-2 and TRBJ1-5; 7 bases map to TRBD1. The CDR3 has 14 residues. Germline values: CDR1 SGHTA, CDR2 FQGNSA. The V and J ends lost 4 bases and 6 bases, in that order; junction bases with no gene match: 6. The CDR3 coding sequence is TGTGCCAGCAGCTCCTACAGGGGAGGTCAGCCCCAGCATTTT. The encoded protein is CASSSYRGGQPQHF.

V is TRBV5-4 and J is TRBJ2-4, with TRBD1 matching over 7 bases. Germline assignment: CDR1 SGHNT and CDR2 YYREEE (reference sequence). The trim removed 4 bases at V and 7 bases at J, leaving 11 bases unmatched. This CDR3 is built from 15 residues. For the CDR3, the DNA is TGTGCCAGCAGCCCGACAGGGACGGGTGCCAACATTCAGTACTTC. Residues: CASSPTGTGANIQYF.

The chain combines TRBV6-1 with TRBJ2-2; 7 bases map to TRBD2. CDR3 length: 15 residues. Per the germline V gene, CDR1 is MNHNS and CDR2 is SASEGT. With V trimmed by 6 bases and J by 4 bases, 8 bases remained unmatched. The DNA for the CDR3 is TGTGCCAGCAGCGCCGTAGGGAGGGGCACCGGGGAGCTGTTTTTT. Its translation: CASSAVGRGTGELFF.

This clone appeared once. The chain recombines TRBV5-1 with TRBJ2-2, with a tentative D call TRBD1 (5 bases). Germline V CDR1 and CDR2: SGHRS, YFSETQ. This CDR3 region has 16 residues. V dropped 3 bases and J dropped 2 bases, with 14 bases sitting between them. DNA for the CDR3: TGCGCCAGCAGCTCCGGACACGACCCAAACACCGGGGAGCTGTTTTTT. Protein sequence: CASSSGHDPNTGELFF.

The chain has TRBV15 and TRBJ1-1; possible D gene TRBD1, 5 bases. CDR3 length equals 14 residues. The V and J ends lost 4 bases and 0 bases respectively, with 9 bases between them. Germline CDR1 reads LNHNV; CDR2 reads YYDKDF (reference sequence). CDR3 DNA: TGTGCCACCAGCACCGAAGGGGTGAACACTGAAGCTTTCTTT. It specifies CATSTEGVNTEAFF.

The chain is built from TRBV7-2 and TRBJ2-6; 8 nucleotides match TRBD1. Germline values: CDR1 SGHTA, CDR2 FQGNSA. V shed 1 base and J 0 bases; nucleotides not matched to a gene: 5. The length of the CDR3 is 18 residues. The CDR3 sequence: CASSLVTGGTSGANVLTF. As DNA, the CDR3 is TGTGCCAGCAGCTTAGTTACAGGGGGGACCTCTGGGGCCAACGTCCTGACTTTC. The full variable domain, completed using reference TRBV7-2 and TRBJ2-6, is GAGVSQSPSNKVTEKGKDVELRCDPISGHTALYWYRQSLGQGLEFLIYFQGNSAPDKSGLPSDRFSAERTGGSVSTLTIQRTQQEDSAVYLCASSLVTGGTSGANVLTFGAGSRLTVL.

For the CDR3, the DNA is TGTGCCAGCAGCTTCGATACCAGTCAGCCCCAGCATTTT. It translates to CASSFDTSQPQHF. The genes are TRBV11-3 and TRBJ1-5; D not certain. V was shortened by 3 bases and J by 6 bases, with 9 bases between the two germline ends. The CDR3 contains 13 residues. Germline lookup yields CDR1 SGHNT and CDR2 YENEEA.

This chain connects TRBV5-8 to TRBJ1-5; D not resolved. The germline V and J ends were trimmed by 0 bases and 8 bases, with 9 bases remaining between them. Germline V lookup: CDR1 SGHTS, CDR2 YDEGEE. This CDR3 comprises 13 residues. The CDR3 coding sequence is TGTGCCAGCAGCTTGGGGCGAACAGAGCCCCAGCATTTT. It translates to CASSLGRTEPQHF.

The gene calls are TRBV20-1 and TRBJ1-2; a weak D match, TRBD1 (5 bases). Germline lookup yields CDR1 DFQATT and CDR2 SNEGSKA (reference sequence). V dropped 3 bases and J dropped 0 bases, with 14 bases sitting between them. The CDR3 spans 15 residues. The CDR3, as DNA: TGCAGTGCTAGTAGGCGACAGATAGCTAACTATGGCTACACCTTC. Its translation: CSASRRQIANYGYTF.